This entry lists 3 T cell receptor beta chains sequenced from one sample in a study of CD8 T cells in ankylosing spondylitis. Notes on the study in general: Characteristic of ankylosing spondylitis blood, it appeared, was a TCR beta motif comprising roughly eight highly homologous variants.

A single record per CDR3 protein comes from TCRdb applying MiXCR to the 5' RACE reads. The sample includes 700,000 to 1,000,000 distinct CDR3 sequences, 12% of them seen just once. Antigens for these TCRs are unknown. Input material: blood, either unsorted or a sorted T cell fraction (not recorded which). The receptors stem from a male donor with ankylosing spondylitis.

This clonotype was counted at least ten times. The chain employs TRBV12-3 or TRBV12-4 and TRBJ2-7; D remains ambiguous. The CDR3 has 15 amino acids. V lost 1 base to trimming and J lost 0 bases, with 10 bases between them. CDR3 DNA sequence: TGTGCCAGCAGTTTAGGGTCTTTCTACTCCTACGAGCAGTACTTC. This sequence encodes CASSLGSFYSYEQYF.

CDR3 DNA: TGCAGCGCTAGACGGGGACTAGCGGGGTCCGAGCAGTTCTTC. It is translated as CSARRGLAGSEQFF. The chain links TRBV29-1 to TRBJ2-1; TRBD2 matches at 13 bases. The V gene's germline CDR1 is SQVTM and CDR2 ANQGSEA. V trimming: 7 bases; J trimming: 10 bases; junction bases outside the gene matches: 10. This CDR3 contains 14 residues.

V gene TRBV30 combines with J gene TRBJ2-7; D possibly uses TRBD1 or TRBD2 (5 bases each). Germline V gene lookup returns CDR1 GTSNPN and CDR2 SVGIG (reference sequence). Deletions cut 8 bases from V and 2 bases from J, with 16 bases between. There are 13 residues in the CDR3. CDR3 nucleotides: TGTGCCCTGTCGTGGGGGATCACCTACGAGCAGTACTTC. Translating gives CALSWGITYEQYF.